Described below is a single T cell receptor beta chain sequence and its context. CDR1 and CDR2 (germline): LNHDA, SQIVND (reference sequence). The germline V and J ends were trimmed by 7 bases and 6 bases, with 19 bases remaining between them. CDR3 length: 15 residues. This sample was included in a study of cytomegalovirus exposure and HLA in healthy donors. Only in-frame clones appear in the TCRdb table, and some are missing; sequencing was by immunoSEQ multiplex PCR. The table records under 250,000 clones, roughly 85% of them present only once. This TCR derives from a woman between 18 and 29 years old in good health and CMV-seronegative. V usage is TRBV19 and J usage is TRBJ1-5; no reliable D call. The specimen was PBMCs. The CDR3 nucleotides read TGTGCCAGTACCCTTGGGCGGTGGGAAGGTCAGCCCCAGCATTTT. Protein: CASTLGRWEGQPQHF.